The T cell receptor beta chain described here comes from a study of OX40 agonist ivuxolimab in advanced cancers. Regarding this clone: Its antigen remains unidentified.

Measured with immunoSEQ multiplex PCR; TCRdb has only the in-frame clones, and not every one. In the table there are approximately 30,000 clones, roughly 84% of which are singletons. V shed 3 bases and J shed 10 bases, with 3 bases lying between them. The germline CDR1 and CDR2 sequences are MNHNY and SVGAGI (reference sequence). The CDR3 spans 10 residues. Study findings and constraints: CD8+ T cells showed, on average, more clonal expansion than CD4+ cells. By week 6 at 0.1 to 3.0 mg/kg, blood CD4+ and CD8+ T cells had expanded clonally.

Specimen: CD4+ or CD8+ T cells sorted from blood, collected in a trial of the OX40 agonist ivuxolimab. The chain uses TRBV6-6 and TRBJ2-2; no clear D gene. The TCR originated in an adult with an advanced solid tumor such as melanoma, head and neck, liver or kidney cancer. Written as DNA, the CDR3 is TGTGCCAGCAGTTATCCGGAGCTGTTTTTT. This sequence encodes CASSYPELFF.